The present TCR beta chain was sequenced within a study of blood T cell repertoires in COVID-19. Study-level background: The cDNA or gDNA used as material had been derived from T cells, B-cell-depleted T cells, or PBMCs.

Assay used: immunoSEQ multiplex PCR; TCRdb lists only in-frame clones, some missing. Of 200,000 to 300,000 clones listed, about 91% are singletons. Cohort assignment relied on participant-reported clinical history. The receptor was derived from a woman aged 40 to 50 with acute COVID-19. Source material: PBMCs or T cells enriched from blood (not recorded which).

The CDR3 region has the DNA TGCGCCAGCAGCTTGGGTCTCGACAATGAGCAGTTCTTC. Amino acids: CASSLGLDNEQFF. The chain employs TRBV5-1 and TRBJ2-1, with D hard to call. Looked up from germline, CDR1 is SGHRS and CDR2 is YFSETQ. Deletions cut 0 bases from V and 5 bases from J, with 6 bases between. This CDR3 has 13 amino acids.